This T cell receptor (beta chain) appears in the sequencing data of a study of shared clonotypes between healthy human individuals. General study results and limits: Generally, naive subsets came out with larger estimated richness than memory subsets.

Remarks on this clone: What it binds is unknown.

V gave up 0 bases and J gave up 6 bases, with 14 bases separating them. The CDR3 consists of 16 residues. Germline V gene lookup returns CDR1 LNHDA and CDR2 SQIVND (reference sequence). TCRdb's table, derived via immunoSEQ multiplex PCR, lists solely in-frame clones and lacks some. The table records some 500,000 clones, roughly 95% of them present only once. The rearrangement uses TRBV19 and TRBJ2-2; D gene unclear. Sequencing input: naive CD4+ T cells sorted from blood. Sample subset: CD45RA+ positively selected. The source of this sequence is a woman in her 30s in good health. As DNA, the CDR3 is TGTGCCAGTAGTATAGATCTCAAGGGTGGGTCCGGGGAGCTGTTTTTT. Amino acid sequence: CASSIDLKGGSGELFF.